This T cell receptor beta chain was profiled in a study of CD8 T cells in ankylosing spondylitis. Study-wide results and caveats: Disease-associated clones were CD8+ and fairly uncommon in peripheral blood. Some motif variants had been reported before (in reactive arthritis synovial fluid and blood). Ankylosing spondylitis blood appeared to be characterized by a TCR beta motif of roughly eight highly homologous variants. Disease-linked clones reportedly concentrated significantly in matched ankylosing spondylitis synovial fluid.

About this clonotype: Its antigen remains unidentified.

A single record per CDR3 protein comes from TCRdb applying MiXCR to the 5' RACE reads. The sample holds 750,000 to 850,000 distinct CDR3 sequences; over 9.5% are singletons and the top ten take 0.51%. The sequenced sample consisted of blood, either unsorted or a sorted T cell fraction (not recorded which). This receptor was identified in a male donor with ankylosing spondylitis.

The CDR3 DNA reads as TGCGCCAGCAGCCAAGATCAGGATAGCGGGATGTACGAGCAGTACTTC. It yields the protein CASSQDQDSGMYEQYF. This sequence joins TRBV4-3 and TRBJ2-7, with 8 bases fitting TRBD2. The CDR3 totals 16 residues. Germline CDR1 LGHNA, CDR2 YSLEER. J gave up 4 bases and V 0 bases, and 8 bases lay outside the gene matches.